This T cell receptor beta chain was sequenced in a study of identical twins. A universal primer site was created by template switching, with the cDNA bearing unique molecular identifiers. TCRdb itself ran the 5' RACE reads through MiXCR, one entry per CDR3 protein. This table has hundreds of thousands of distinct CDR3 sequences, roughly 18% appearing once. Losses at the gene ends were 3 bases for V and 4 bases for J; bases not matched to a gene: 5. Germline V gene sequence: CDR1 SGHAT, CDR2 FQNNGV. The CDR3 is made up of 14 amino acids. The data were also submitted as part of a second study, on T cells expressing NK-cell markers. That report adds: Sorted CD3+CD56-NKG2C+, CD3+CD56+NKG2C- and CD3+CD56+NKG2C+ T cells were the source of the TCR beta repertoires.

The rearrangement links TRBV11-2 to TRBJ2-5, with 7 bases matching TRBD1. Input material: PBMCs. The TCR was taken from a young woman in good health. The CDR3 DNA sequence: TGTGCCAGCAGCTTTACAGGGGCGACAGAGACCCAGTACTTC. Residues: CASSFTGATETQYF.